The clone carrying this T cell receptor beta chain has only a few counts. Its antigen is unknown. These data belong to a study of siplizumab effects on memory and regulatory T cells. Assayed TCR templates numbered 80,000 to 100,000 for each sample. The method was immunoSEQ multiplex PCR; TCRdb's version includes in-frame clones alone and lacks a portion of them. The repertoire consists of around 95,000 clones, with approximately 94% occurring once and the leading ten covering 1% to 1.5%. Overall study findings and caveats: Naive T cells appeared more diverse than memory cells and seemed to be major alloresponse contributors. Tregs proliferating in siplizumab cultures lacked confirmation of their suppressive function.

Germline values: CDR1 LNHDA, CDR2 SQIVND (reference sequence). The CDR3 contains 14 residues. V was trimmed by 5 bases and J by 7 bases, leaving 15 bases between them. Sequenced input: non-Treg CD4+ T cells sorted from blood. This TCR was sampled from a human donor in good health. The genes are TRBV19 and TRBJ1-5; maybe TRBD1 (6 bases). In nucleotides, the CDR3 is TGTGCCAGTAGTCCACAGGGTCTTCGACAGCCCCAGCATTTT. It is translated as CASSPQGLRQPQHF.